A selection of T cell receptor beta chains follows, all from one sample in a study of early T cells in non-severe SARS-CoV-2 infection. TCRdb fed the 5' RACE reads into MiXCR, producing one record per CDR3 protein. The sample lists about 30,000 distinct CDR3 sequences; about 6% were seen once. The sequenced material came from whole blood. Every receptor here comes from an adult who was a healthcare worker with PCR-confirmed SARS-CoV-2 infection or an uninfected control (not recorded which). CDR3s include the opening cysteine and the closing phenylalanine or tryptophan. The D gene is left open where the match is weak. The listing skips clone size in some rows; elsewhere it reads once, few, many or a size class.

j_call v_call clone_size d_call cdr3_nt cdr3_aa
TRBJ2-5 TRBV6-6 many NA TGTGCCAGCAGTTACTCTTTTTCCCGAGAAGAGACCCAGTACTTC CASSYSFSREETQYF
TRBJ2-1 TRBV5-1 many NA TGCGCCAGCAGCTCCTTTGGGGGCATGCAGGATGAGCAGTTCTTC CASSSFGGMQDEQFF
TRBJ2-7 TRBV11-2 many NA TGTGCCAGCAGCGCTGGAGTGCGAACCTACGAGCAGTACTTC CASSAGVRTYEQYF
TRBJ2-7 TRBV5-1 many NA TGCGCCAGCAGCTTGGGAGGGGATTCCACCTACGAGCAGTACTTC CASSLGGDSTYEQYF
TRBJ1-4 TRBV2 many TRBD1 TGTGCCAGCAGGGACAGGACCGGAGGCGAAAAACTGTTTTTT CASRDRTGGEKLFF
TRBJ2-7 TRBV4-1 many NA TGCGCCAGCAGCCCGACCCAGGGATGGGACGAGCAGTACTTC CASSPTQGWDEQYF
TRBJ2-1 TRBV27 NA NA TGTGCCAGCAGGGGCAACTTCTACAATGAGCAGTTCTTC CASRGNFYNEQFF
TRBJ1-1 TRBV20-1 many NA TGCAGTGCTAGCGGTGGCGGTAACACTGAAGCTTTCTTT CSASGGGNTEAFF
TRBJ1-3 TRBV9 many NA TGTGCCAGCAGTCCCCAGGGAAACTCTGGAAACACCATATATTTT CASSPQGNSGNTIYF
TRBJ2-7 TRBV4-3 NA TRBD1 TGCGCCAGCAGCCAGGGGCCGGGACAGGGGTACTCCTACGAGCAGTACTTC CASSQGPGQGYSYEQYF
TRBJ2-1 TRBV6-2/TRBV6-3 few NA TGTGCCAGCAGTTACCTGGGGGGCACCTACAATGAGCAGTTCTTC CASSYLGGTYNEQFF
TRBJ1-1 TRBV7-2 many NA TGTGCCAGCGGAAGGGGCCTTGAAGCTTTCTTT CASGRGLEAFF
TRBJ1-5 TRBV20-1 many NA TGCAGTGCTAGAGATCCAACCTCGGCCCAGCATTTT CSARDPTSAQHF
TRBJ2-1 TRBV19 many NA TGTGCCAGTAGTATGTCGGGGGAGCGGTACAATGAGCAGTTCTTC CASSMSGERYNEQFF
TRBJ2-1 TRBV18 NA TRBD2 TGTGCCAGCTCACCCCCTTATCCCGGGACTAGCGGGGGAGATGAGCAGTTCTTC CASSPPYPGTSGGDEQFF
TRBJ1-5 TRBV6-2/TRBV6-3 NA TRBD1 TGTGCCAGCAGCCCACCGGGACAGACTCCAAATCAGCCCCAGCATTTT CASSPPGQTPNQPQHF
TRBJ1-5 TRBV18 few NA TGTGCCAGCTGCGCAGGGCGCAATCAGCCCCAGCATTTT CASCAGRNQPQHF
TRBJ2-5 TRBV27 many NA TGTGCCAGCAGTCGAGCGCTGGTTGACAAAGCACAAGAGACCCAGTACTTC CASSRALVDKAQETQYF
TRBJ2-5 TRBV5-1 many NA TGCGCCAGCCGATCCGGGCCCGAAGAGACCCAGTACTTC CASRSGPEETQYF
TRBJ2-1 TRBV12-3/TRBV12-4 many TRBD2 TGTGCCAGCAGTTTAAGGGGACTAGCGGGGGCTAGCGAGCAGTTCTTC CASSLRGLAGASEQFF
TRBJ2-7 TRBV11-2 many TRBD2 TGTGCCAGCAGACAGAGCGGCGGGAGCTCCTACGAGCAGTACTTC CASRQSGGSSYEQYF
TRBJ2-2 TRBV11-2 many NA TGTGCCAGCAGCTTAGAAGGGTACAACACCGGGGAGCTGTTTTTT CASSLEGYNTGELFF
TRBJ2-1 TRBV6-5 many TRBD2 TGTGCCAGCAGTAAACTAGCGGGGTTGTACAATGAGCAGTTCTTC CASSKLAGLYNEQFF
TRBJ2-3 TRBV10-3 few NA TGTGCCATCAGTGAGTCGTCCACAGATACGCAGTATTTT CAISESSTDTQYF
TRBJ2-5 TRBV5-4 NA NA TGTGCCAGCAGCTTGGTGGCAGTTCAAGAGACCCAGTACTTC CASSLVAVQETQYF
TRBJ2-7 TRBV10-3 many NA TGTGCCATCAGTGAGGAAGTCTGGGGGCGACACTACGAGCAGTACTTC CAISEEVWGRHYEQYF
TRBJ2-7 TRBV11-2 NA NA TGTGCCAGCAGCTTAGATCGCGGAAGCTCCTACGAGCAGTACTTC CASSLDRGSSYEQYF
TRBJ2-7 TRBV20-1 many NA TGCAGTGTCGGACATACCTACGAGCAGTACTTC CSVGHTYEQYF
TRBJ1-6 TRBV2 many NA TGTGCCAGCAGACTGGACGGGTATAATTCACCCCTCCACTTT CASRLDGYNSPLHF
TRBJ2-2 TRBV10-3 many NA TGTGCCATCAGTGAGAACGAGGACACCGGGGAGCTGTTTTTT CAISENEDTGELFF
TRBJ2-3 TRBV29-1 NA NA TGCAGCGTTGTAACAGTTTATACTAGCACAGATACGCAGTATTTT CSVVTVYTSTDTQYF
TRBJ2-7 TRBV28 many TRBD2 TGTGCCAGCTGGACTAGTCCCTACGAGCAGTACTTC CASWTSPYEQYF
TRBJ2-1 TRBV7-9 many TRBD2 TGTGCCAGCAGCGGACCTTCGGCGGGGGGCTATAGCTCCTACAATGAGCAGTTCTTC CASSGPSAGGYSSYNEQFF
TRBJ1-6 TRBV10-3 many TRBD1 TGTGCCATCAGTGAGAGGACAGGGGTCTATAATTCACCCCTCCACTTT CAISERTGVYNSPLHF
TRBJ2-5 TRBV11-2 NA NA TGTGCCAGCAGCTTAATCCGCGAGGAGACCCAGTACTTC CASSLIREETQYF
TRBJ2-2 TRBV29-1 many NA TGCAGCGTTGACCCCCGGGGTGCGAACACCGGGGAGCTGTTTTTT CSVDPRGANTGELFF
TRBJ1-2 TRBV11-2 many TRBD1 TGTGCCAGCAGCGCAGCGAGACAGGGGTACTATGGCTACACCTTC CASSAARQGYYGYTF
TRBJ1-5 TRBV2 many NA TGTGCCAGCAGTCACTCCTCCGTAGGAGGGCCCAGCGATCAGCCCCAGCATTTT CASSHSSVGGPSDQPQHF